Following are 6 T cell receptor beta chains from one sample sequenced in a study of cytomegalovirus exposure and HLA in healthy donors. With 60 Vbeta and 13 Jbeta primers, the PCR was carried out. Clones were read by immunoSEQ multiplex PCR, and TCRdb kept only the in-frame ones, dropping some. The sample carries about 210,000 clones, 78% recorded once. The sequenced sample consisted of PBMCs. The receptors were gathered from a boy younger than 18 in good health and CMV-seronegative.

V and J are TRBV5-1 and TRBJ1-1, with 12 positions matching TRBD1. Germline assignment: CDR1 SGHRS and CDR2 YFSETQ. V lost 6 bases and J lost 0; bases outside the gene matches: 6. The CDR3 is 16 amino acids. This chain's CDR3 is CASTEGTGGMNTEAFF. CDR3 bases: TGCGCCAGCACCGAGGGGACAGGGGGCATGAACACTGAAGCTTTCTTT.

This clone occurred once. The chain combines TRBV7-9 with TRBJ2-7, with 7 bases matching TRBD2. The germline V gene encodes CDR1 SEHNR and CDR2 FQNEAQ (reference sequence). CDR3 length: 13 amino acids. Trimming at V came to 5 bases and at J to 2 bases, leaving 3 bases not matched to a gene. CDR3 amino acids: CASSPGGTYEQYF. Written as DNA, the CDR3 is TGTGCCAGCAGCCCCGGGGGGACCTACGAGCAGTACTTC.

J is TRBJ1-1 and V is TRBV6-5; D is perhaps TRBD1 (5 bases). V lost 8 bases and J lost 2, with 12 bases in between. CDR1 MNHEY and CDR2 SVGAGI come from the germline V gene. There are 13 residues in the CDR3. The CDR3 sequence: CASGRGLNTEAFF. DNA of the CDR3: TGTGCCAGCGGGCGGGGCCTCAACACTGAAGCTTTCTTT.

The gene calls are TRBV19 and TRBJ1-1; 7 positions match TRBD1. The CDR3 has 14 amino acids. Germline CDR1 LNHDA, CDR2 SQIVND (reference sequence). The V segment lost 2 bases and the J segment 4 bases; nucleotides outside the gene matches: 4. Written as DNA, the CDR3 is TGTGCCAGTAGTATAAGGGCAGGGGGCACTGAAGCTTTCTTT. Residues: CASSIRAGGTEAFF.

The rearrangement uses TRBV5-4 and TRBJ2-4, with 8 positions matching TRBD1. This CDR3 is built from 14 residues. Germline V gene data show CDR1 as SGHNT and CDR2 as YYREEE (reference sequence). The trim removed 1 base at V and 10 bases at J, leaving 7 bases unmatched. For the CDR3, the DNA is TGTGCCAGCAGCTTGTTGGACAGGGAAGCGATTCAGTACTTC. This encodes CASSLLDREAIQYF.

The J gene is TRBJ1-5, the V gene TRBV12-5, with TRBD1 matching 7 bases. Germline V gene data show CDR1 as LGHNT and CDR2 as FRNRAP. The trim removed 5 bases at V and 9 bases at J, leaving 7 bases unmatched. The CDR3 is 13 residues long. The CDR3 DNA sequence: TGTGCTAGTGGTACAACAGGGGACATGCCCCAGCATTTT. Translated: CASGTTGDMPQHF.